The 5 T cell receptor beta chains given below trace back to one sample, sequenced in a study of T cell changes during pregnancy in multiple sclerosis. Generated by immunoSEQ multiplex PCR, the TCRdb table keeps only in-frame clones and is missing some. The table records around 96,000 clones, 85% to 95% of them present only once. Material: peripheral blood, obtained in the first trimester of pregnancy. These receptor sequences come from a female donor with multiple sclerosis, enrolled in a pregnancy study.

The chain is built from TRBV4-1 and TRBJ2-1; 11 positions match TRBD2. Germline values: CDR1 MGHRA, CDR2 YSYEKL. CDR3 length: 15 residues. V was pared by 1 base and J by 7 bases, with 3 bases of the junction left unmatched. DNA for the CDR3: TGCGCCAGCAGCCAAGGTAGCGGGGGGGCGAATGAGCAGTTCTTC. Its protein is CASSQGSGGANEQFF.

The chain recombines TRBV6-5 with TRBJ1-1; perhaps TRBD1 as D (5 bases). Trimming removed 0 bases at V and 6 bases at J, with 17 bases between. CDR1 is MNHEY and CDR2 is SVGAGI in the germline V gene. CDR3 length equals 16 residues. Here the CDR3 DNA reads TGTGCCAGCAGTTACTCGGGGACGGGAGTGGGGTCTGAAGCTTTCTTT. It codes for CASSYSGTGVGSEAFF.

By share, this clone counts as medium-sized. The chain carries TRBV19 and TRBJ1-6; D not resolved. Germline V lookup: CDR1 LNHDA, CDR2 SQIVND (reference sequence). The CDR3 length is 14 residues. V was shortened by 11 bases and J by 4 bases, with 15 bases between the two germline ends. CDR3 in DNA: TGTGCCTGTGGAGGGAGAATATATAATTCACCCCTCCACTTT. This sequence encodes CACGGRIYNSPLHF.

The gene calls are TRBV9 and TRBJ2-7; D possibly corresponds to TRBD2 (6 bases). V lost 4 bases and J lost 1, with 18 bases in between. There are 16 residues in the CDR3. Germline CDR1 and CDR2: SGDLS and YYNGEE. CDR3 sequence (DNA): TGTGCCAGCAGCCCGACCCTCGGGGGTGGGTCCTACGAGCAGTACTTC. As protein: CASSPTLGGGSYEQYF.

For the CDR3, the DNA is TGTGCCAGCAGCCAAGATCGGAGGGTTGAGCAGTTCTTC. It yields the protein CASSQDRRVEQFF. V is TRBV4-2 and J is TRBJ2-1, with D tentatively TRBD2 (6 bases). With 0 bases removed from V and 9 bases from J, the gap between germline ends came to 9 bases. Germline values: CDR1 LGHNA, CDR2 YNFKEQ. The CDR3 covers 13 residues.